These 29 T cell receptor beta chains were sequenced from one sample in a study of radiation and T cells in renal cell carcinoma. TCRdb's copy holds only in-frame clones and misses some; the assay was immunoSEQ multiplex PCR. Of some 120,000 clones listed, 80% to 90% were seen once; the top ten hold approximately 2%. Described time point: blood 2 weeks post-SBRT. Treatment denoted: 15 Gy SBRT to primary tumor, nephrectomy 4 weeks later. The sequences come from blood, collected from a patient whose treatment included radiotherapy and nephrectomy. These TCRs come from a woman between 55 and 75 years old with renal cell carcinoma.

The chain employs TRBV7-2 and TRBJ1-2, with D possibly matching TRBD1 (6 bases). Germline V CDR1 and CDR2: SGHTA, FQGNSA. CDR3 size: 18 residues. V was shortened by 5 bases and J by 4 bases, with 26 bases between the two germline ends. CDR3 residues: CASSPAIRIGGGSYGYTF. In DNA, the CDR3 is TGTGCCAGCAGCCCAGCAATCAGAATCGGGGGCGGGAGCTATGGCTACACCTTC.

The chain has TRBV18 and TRBJ1-5, with D possibly TRBD1 on 5 matching bases. Trimming cost V 3 bases and J 6 bases, with 12 bases left between them. Germline values: CDR1 KGHSH, CDR2 LQKENI. This CDR3 contains 14 residues. In DNA, the CDR3 is TGTGCCAGCTCACCTGGGGCGTATGGTCAGCCCCAGCATTTT. It specifies CASSPGAYGQPQHF.

The chain employs TRBV7-2 and TRBJ1-1, with D unclear. This CDR3 region has 16 residues. Per germline, CDR1 SGHTA and CDR2 FQGNSA. Deletions cut 3 bases from V and 0 bases from J, with 14 bases between. The CDR3 DNA follows: TGTGCCAGCAGCTTCCTCGGTGGTCGGCTGAACACTGAAGCTTTCTTT. Translation gives CASSFLGGRLNTEAFF. Based on the CDR3 plus reference TRBV7-2 and TRBJ1-1, the full variable domain is GAGVSQSPSNKVTEKGKDVELRCDPISGHTALYWYRQSLGQGLEFLIYFQGNSAPDKSGLPSDRFSAERTGGSVSTLTIQRTQQEDSAVYLCASSFLGGRLNTEAFFGQGTRLTVV.

The chain uses TRBV5-4 and TRBJ1-1; maybe TRBD1 (6 bases). V was shortened by 4 bases and J by 10 bases, with 14 bases between the two germline ends. CDR3 length equals 12 residues. The germline V gene encodes CDR1 SGHNT and CDR2 YYREEE (reference sequence). This chain's CDR3 is CASSQGTQRAFF. The CDR3 region has the DNA TGTGCCAGCAGCCAGGGGACGCAGCGAGCTTTCTTT.

This chain links TRBV29-1 with TRBJ2-7, with TRBD2 as a possible D gene (7 bases). CDR3 size: 13 residues. Per the germline V gene, CDR1 is SQVTM and CDR2 is ANQGSEA. Trimming shortened V by 6 bases and J by 1 base, and 13 bases separated the two germline ends. CDR3 loop: CSVYRGASYEQYF. The CDR3 nucleotides are TGCAGCGTCTACCGGGGGGCGTCCTACGAGCAGTACTTC.

The gene calls are TRBV20-1 and TRBJ2-7, with D perhaps TRBD1 or TRBD2 (5 bases each). The CDR3 runs 11 residues. V lost 6 bases, J lost 4 bases, and 10 bases lay in between. Germline V gives CDR1 DFQATT, CDR2 SNEGSKA (reference sequence). The CDR3 region has the DNA TGCAGTGCCAGGGACCTTTACGAGCAGTACTTC. Protein product: CSARDLYEQYF.

The rearrangement joins TRBV6-5 to TRBJ2-5, with D perhaps matching TRBD2 (6 bases). V was trimmed by 0 bases and J by 2 bases, leaving 13 bases between them. Per germline, CDR1 MNHEY and CDR2 SVGAGI. CDR3 length: 16 amino acids. CDR3 bases: TGTGCCAGCAGTTACTCCCGTCGGGGGTCTCAAGAGACCCAGTACTTC. Amino acid sequence: CASSYSRRGSQETQYF.

The chain has TRBV6-5 and TRBJ2-1, with 7 bases fitting TRBD2. CDR1 is MNHEY and CDR2 is SVGAGI in the germline V gene. The CDR3 runs 11 residues. J was trimmed by 11 bases and V by 8 bases; bases with no gene match: 6. CDR3 DNA: TGTGCCAGCCGGGAGGCGGGTAAGCAGTTCTTC. This encodes CASREAGKQFF.

The rearrangement joins TRBV6-5 to TRBJ2-3; TRBD1 aligns across 11 bases. Germline V gene lookup returns CDR1 MNHEY and CDR2 SVGAGI. V was clipped by 4 bases and J by 5 bases; unmatched bases: 8. The CDR3 spans 16 residues. CDR3 coding DNA: TGTGCCAGCAGTTCCCTCCTGGGACAGGGGGGAGATACGCAGTATTTT. This encodes CASSSLLGQGGDTQYF.

The table lists this clone with many counts. The J gene is TRBJ1-6, the V gene TRBV11-1; the D is unclear. Trimming took off 1 base at V and 7 bases at J, with 8 bases between the two ends. The CDR3 is 14 residues long. Germline V gene data show CDR1 as SGHAT and CDR2 as FQDESV (reference sequence). CDR3 sequence (DNA): TGTGCCAGCAGCTTAGGGGCGCGAAATTCACCCCTCCACTTT. Protein: CASSLGARNSPLHF.

The chain has TRBV28 and TRBJ2-7, with D tentatively TRBD2 (5 bases). V was clipped by 8 bases and J by 2 bases, with 16 bases between them. The CDR3 loop spans 14 amino acids. The germline CDR1 and CDR2 sequences are MDHEN and SYDVKM. The CDR3: CASVGIHIPYEQYF. The CDR3 DNA reads TGTGCCAGCGTCGGGATACACATCCCCTACGAGCAGTACTTC. The whole variable domain, remainder taken from reference TRBV28 and TRBJ2-7, is DVKVTQSSRYLVKRTGEKVFLECVQDMDHENMFWYRQDPGLGLRLIYFSYDVKMKEKGDIPEGYSVSREKKERFSLILESASTNQTSMYLCASVGIHIPYEQYFGPGTRLTVT.

The chain couples TRBV4-1 to TRBJ1-2, with 9 bases matching TRBD1. Germline assignment: CDR1 MGHRA and CDR2 YSYEKL. The CDR3 consists of 17 residues. Germline trimming cut 0 bases from V and 6 bases from J; bases unmatched to any gene: 11. As DNA, the CDR3 is TGCGCCAGCAGCCAAGACGGACAGGGGAGGGATAGGGATGGCTACACCTTC. It is translated as CASSQDGQGRDRDGYTF.

The chain recombines TRBV5-4 with TRBJ2-1; the D call may be TRBD1 or TRBD2 (6 bases each). V was shortened by 10 bases and J by 5 bases, with 22 bases between the two germline ends. Per germline, CDR1 SGHNT and CDR2 YYREEE (reference sequence). The CDR3 has 15 amino acids. The CDR3: CASREAGGYDNEQFF. CDR3 coding DNA: TGTGCCTCTCGAGAGGCCGGGGGCTACGACAATGAGCAGTTCTTC.

The CDR3 DNA is TGTGCCAGCAGCTTGGCACAGGGTAAGCACATATATTTT. Translated, it gives CASSLAQGKHIYF. V is TRBV5-6 and J is TRBJ1-3; D possibly corresponds to TRBD1 (6 bases). Germline assignment: CDR1 SGHDT and CDR2 YYEEEE. The CDR3 extends over 13 amino acids. V was cut by 0 bases and J by 12 bases, with 13 bases left in between.

This clone has just a few counts. The genes are TRBV21-1 and TRBJ2-7; the DNA was not compared with TRBD2, the D call given in the table. TRBV21-1 is listed as a pseudogene. The CDR3 is made up of 15 amino acids. CDR3 protein: CASSAPWAGTDEQYF. The CDR3, as DNA: TGTGCCAGCAGCGCACCCTGGGCGGGGACCGACGAGCAGTACTTC.

V is TRBV11-2 and J is TRBJ2-5; the D call may be TRBD1 or TRBD2 (5 bases each). Trimming stripped 5 bases from V and 1 base from J, with 14 bases between. From germline, CDR1 is SGHAT and CDR2 FQNNGV. The CDR3 runs to 15 residues. Written as DNA, the CDR3 is TGTGCCAGCAGCCAGTCGGCAGGGAGCCAAGAGACCCAGTACTTC. The encoded protein is CASSQSAGSQETQYF.

This clone was detected only a few times. The chain links TRBV9 to TRBJ1-3, with D maybe TRBD1 (5 bases). The CDR3 has 15 residues. V lost 0 bases, J lost 4 bases, and 11 bases lay in between. Germline V gene data show CDR1 as SGDLS and CDR2 as YYNGEE. The CDR3 DNA follows: TGTGCCAGCAGCGTAGAGTGGGGCTCGGGAAACACCATATATTTT. This gives the protein CASSVEWGSGNTIYF. The whole variable domain, filled in from reference TRBV9 and TRBJ1-3, reads DSGVTQTPKHLITATGQRVTLRCSPRSGDLSVYWYQQSLDQGLQFLIQYYNGEERAKGNILERFSAQQFPDLHSELNLSSLELGDSALYFCASSVEWGSGNTIYFGEGSWLTVV.

The chain carries TRBV19 and TRBJ1-6; tentatively, D is TRBD1 (6 bases). V lost 5 bases, J lost 11 bases, and 16 bases lay in between. This CDR3 comprises 14 residues. From germline, CDR1 is LNHDA and CDR2 SQIVND (reference sequence). As DNA, the CDR3 is TGTGCCAGTAGTTCGGGGGCAGCAGAACCACCCCTCCACTTT. Translated: CASSSGAAEPPLHF.

V usage is TRBV4-1 and J usage is TRBJ2-4; no reliable D call. Germline V gene data show CDR1 as MGHRA and CDR2 as YSYEKL. V lost 5 bases, J lost 8 bases, and 16 bases lay in between. This CDR3 has 14 amino acids. The CDR3 DNA reads TGCGCCAGCAGCTCACAGACCGAACCCCACATTCAGTACTTC. It yields the protein CASSSQTEPHIQYF.

This chain connects TRBV29-1 to TRBJ2-3; 13 nucleotides line up with TRBD2. CDR1 is SQVTM, CDR2 ANQGSEA, per germline. The V segment lost 5 bases and the J segment 5 bases; nucleotides outside the gene matches: 4. The CDR3 is 14 amino acids. The CDR3 bases are TGCAGCGTTTGGACTAGCGGGAGAGGAGATACGCAGTATTTT. Protein: CSVWTSGRGDTQYF.

By sample share, this clone is medium-sized. This chain connects TRBV19 to TRBJ2-1, with a weak D call TRBD1 (5 bases). V dropped 5 bases and J dropped 8 bases, with 10 bases sitting between them. Germline CDR1 reads LNHDA; CDR2 reads SQIVND (reference sequence). The CDR3 runs to 12 residues. The CDR3: CASSVPGYEQFF. The CDR3 DNA sequence: TGTGCCAGTAGTGTCCCAGGGTATGAGCAGTTCTTC. Supplemented by reference TRBV19 and TRBJ2-1, the full variable domain reads DGGITQSPKYLFRKEGQNVTLSCEQNLNHDAMYWYRQDPGQGLRLIYYSQIVNDFQKGDIAEGYSVSREKKESFPLTVTSAQKNPTAFYLCASSVPGYEQFFGPGTRLTVL.

The V gene is TRBV6-5, the J gene TRBJ2-2; no clear D gene. CDR3 length: 13 amino acids. Trimming removed 3 bases at V and 4 bases at J, with 6 bases between. Germline values: CDR1 MNHEY, CDR2 SVGAGI. In DNA, the CDR3 is TGTGCCAGCAGTTATCGTTCCACCGGGGAGCTGTTTTTT. It encodes CASSYRSTGELFF.

This clone was seen more than once but under ten times. This CDR3 reads CASSTGVLYNEQFF. For the CDR3, the DNA is TGTGCCAGTAGCACGGGGGTTCTCTACAATGAGCAGTTCTTC. The rearrangement uses TRBV19 and TRBJ2-1; D may be TRBD2 (6 bases). CDR1 is LNHDA and CDR2 is SQIVND in the germline V gene (reference sequence). The V gene lost 6 bases and the J gene lost 3 bases, with 12 bases spanning the gap. The CDR3 extends over 14 amino acids. Drawing the rest from reference TRBV19 and TRBJ2-1, the complete variable domain is DGGITQSPKYLFRKEGQNVTLSCEQNLNHDAMYWYRQDPGQGLRLIYYSQIVNDFQKGDIAEGYSVSREKKESFPLTVTSAQKNPTAFYLCASSTGVLYNEQFFGPGTRLTVL.

This rearrangement joins TRBV6-1 to TRBJ2-3, with D uncertain. This CDR3 is built from 17 residues. The V end lost 0 bases, the J end lost 2 bases, and 15 bases lay between the germline ends. Per the germline V gene, CDR1 is MNHNS and CDR2 is SASEGT. The CDR3, as DNA: TGTGCCAGCAGTGAAGCTTACGACGGCTTACTCACAGATACGCAGTATTTT. Protein: CASSEAYDGLLTDTQYF.

The chain links TRBV6-5 to TRBJ2-7, with no clear D. The germline CDR1 and CDR2 sequences are MNHEY and SVGAGI. The CDR3 contains 14 residues. Trimming cost V 6 bases and J 5 bases, with 17 bases left between them. The CDR3 DNA sequence: TGTGCCAGCAGCCGTAAAGGGCAAGGTGACGAGCAGTACTTC. It encodes CASSRKGQGDEQYF.

The chain links TRBV7-9 to TRBJ1-1; D is unresolved. This CDR3 is 13 amino acids long. CDR1 SEHNR and CDR2 FQNEAQ come from the germline V gene (reference sequence). V lost 4 bases and J 10 bases, leaving 16 bases between the germline ends. The CDR3 protein is CASSSQAPGGAFF. For the CDR3, the DNA is TGTGCCAGCAGCTCTCAGGCACCCGGCGGAGCTTTCTTT.

The J gene is TRBJ2-1, the V gene TRBV6-5; D remains ambiguous. V dropped 5 bases and J dropped 3 bases, with 8 bases sitting between them. The length of the CDR3 is 13 residues. Germline values: CDR1 MNHEY, CDR2 SVGAGI. The CDR3 protein is CASSLGLYNEQFF. In DNA form, the CDR3 reads TGTGCCAGCAGTCTAGGTCTCTACAATGAGCAGTTCTTC.

This clone occurred a few times. This rearrangement joins TRBV7-2 to TRBJ2-7, with 11 nucleotides matching TRBD1. From germline, CDR1 is SGHTA and CDR2 FQGNSA. This CDR3 contains 17 residues. J was trimmed by 0 bases and V by 1 base; bases with no gene match: 5. CDR3 in amino acids: CASSLGTGQGVSYEQYF. Written as DNA, the CDR3 is TGTGCCAGCAGCTTAGGCACGGGACAGGGGGTCTCCTACGAGCAGTACTTC.

The chain links TRBV11-2 to TRBJ1-1, with D possibly matching TRBD1 (5 bases). Deletions cut 2 bases from V and 5 bases from J, with 6 bases between. The CDR3 extends over 12 amino acids. Germline-derived CDR1 and CDR2 are SGHAT and FQNNGV. CDR3 amino acids: CASSLQGTEAFF. In nucleotides, the CDR3 is TGTGCCAGCAGCTTACAGGGAACTGAAGCTTTCTTT. The full variable domain, completed using reference TRBV11-2 and TRBJ1-1, is EAGVAQSPRYKIIEKRQSVAFWCNPISGHATLYWYQQILGQGPKLLIQFQNNGVVDDSQLPKDRFSAERLKGVDSTLKIQPAKLEDSAVYLCASSLQGTEAFFGQGTRLTVV.